The rows below give T cell receptor beta chains drawn from one sample of a study of T-cell memory formation after mild COVID-19. TCRdb analysed the 5' RACE reads with MiXCR anew, one entry per CDR3 protein. The sample gives hundreds of thousands of distinct CDR3 sequences, 20% to 25% of which show up once; under 8.5% is in the top ten. Sequencing input: PBMCs or a T cell subset sorted from them (not recorded which). The receptors were sampled from an adult woman who had mild COVID-19 (a few samples of this study predate the infection). Cell type and time point are not known. Both conserved end residues are part of each CDR3. The D gene is left open where the match is weak. Size tells how often a clone was seen (once, few, many) or the class of an expanded clone, and some rows leave it out.

DNA	CDR3	size	V	D	J	length
TGTGCCAGCACCCCGACAGGGTCTAATGCTCAGCCCCAGCATTTT	CASTPTGSNAQPQHF	.	TRBV12-3/TRBV12-4	TRBD1	TRBJ1-5	15
TGTGCCAGCAGTCGACCATCTGACACTGAAGCTTTCTTT	CASSRPSDTEAFF	few	TRBV6-2/TRBV6-3	.	TRBJ1-1	13
TGTGCCAGCAGCCTAAGGAGTGAGCAGTTCTTC	CASSLRSEQFF	.	TRBV12-3/TRBV12-4	.	TRBJ2-1	11
TGTGCCAGCAGCCTCGGGGAGACTACAAACTACGAGCAGTACTTC	CASSLGETTNYEQYF	many	TRBV5-6	.	TRBJ2-7	15
TGCAGCGGGGCTGGGGGAAAGACAGATACGCAGTATTTT	CSGAGGKTDTQYF	.	TRBV29-1	.	TRBJ2-3	13
TGTGCCAGCAAGACAGGGGAAATTACCCGGAGGGAAAAACTGTTTTTT	CASKTGEITRREKLFF	few	TRBV6-8	TRBD1	TRBJ1-4	16
TGTGCCAGCAGCCCGCGGAATGCCGGAAACACCATATATTTT	CASSPRNAGNTIYF	.	TRBV7-8	.	TRBJ1-3	14
TGCAGTGCTAGAAATAAGGGCAGGGGACCTGAAGCTTTCTTT	CSARNKGRGPEAFF	.	TRBV20-1	.	TRBJ1-1	14
TGTGCCAGCAGCCCTCAGATAGGGGGGGGGACCCAGTACTTC	CASSPQIGGGTQYF	.	TRBV7-2	.	TRBJ2-5	14
TGTGCCAGCAGCTTAAGAACCCATGGCTACACCTTC	CASSLRTHGYTF	few	TRBV7-4	.	TRBJ1-2	12
TGCAGTGCTAGGAGTGGGGAAGAGACCCAGTACTTC	CSARSGEETQYF	.	TRBV20-1	.	TRBJ2-5	12
TGTGCCAGCAGCTCACTCCTTAGGACGCAGTATTTT	CASSSLLRTQYF	.	TRBV7-9	.	TRBJ2-3	12
TGCAGTGCTAGAGTGGGGGGTCCTACCTACGAGCAGTACTTC	CSARVGGPTYEQYF	.	TRBV20-1	.	TRBJ2-7	14
TGTGCCAGCAGCTTTACCACAGGTCCGAGCTCCTACGAGCAGTACTTC	CASSFTTGPSSYEQYF	.	TRBV7-9	.	TRBJ2-7	16
TGTGCCAGCAGCACCCTGGGGAACACTGAAGCTTTCTTT	CASSTLGNTEAFF	few	TRBV3-1	.	TRBJ1-1	13
TGTGCCAGCAGCCAAGACCCGGACAGGCCTACTAACTATGGCTACACCTTC	CASSQDPDRPTNYGYTF	.	TRBV3-1	TRBD1	TRBJ1-2	17
TGCAGCGTTGTACTAGCGGGCACCTACGAGCAGTACTTC	CSVVLAGTYEQYF	.	TRBV29-1	TRBD2	TRBJ2-7	13
TGTGCCAGCGTGCCTGGGGGGACAGGGTCGTCCTACGAGCAGTACTTC	CASVPGGTGSSYEQYF	few	TRBV11-1	TRBD1	TRBJ2-7	16